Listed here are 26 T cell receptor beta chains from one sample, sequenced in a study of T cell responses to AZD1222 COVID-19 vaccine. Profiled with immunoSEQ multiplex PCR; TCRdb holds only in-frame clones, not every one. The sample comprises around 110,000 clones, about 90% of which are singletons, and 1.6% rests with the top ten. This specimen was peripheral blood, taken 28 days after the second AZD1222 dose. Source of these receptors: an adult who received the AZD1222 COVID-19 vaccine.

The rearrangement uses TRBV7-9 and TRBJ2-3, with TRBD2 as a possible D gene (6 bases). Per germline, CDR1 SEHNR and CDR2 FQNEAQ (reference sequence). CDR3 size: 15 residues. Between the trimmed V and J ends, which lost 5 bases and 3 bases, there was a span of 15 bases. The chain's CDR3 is CASSPQRARTDTQYF. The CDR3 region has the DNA TGTGCCAGCAGCCCTCAGCGGGCGAGGACAGATACGCAGTATTTT.

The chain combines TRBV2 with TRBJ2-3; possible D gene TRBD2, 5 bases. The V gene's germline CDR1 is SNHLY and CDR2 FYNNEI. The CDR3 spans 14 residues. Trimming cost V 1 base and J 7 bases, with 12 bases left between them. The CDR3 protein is CASSEGGGRNTQYF. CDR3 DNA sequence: TGTGCCAGCAGTGAAGGTGGAGGACGGAATACGCAGTATTTT.

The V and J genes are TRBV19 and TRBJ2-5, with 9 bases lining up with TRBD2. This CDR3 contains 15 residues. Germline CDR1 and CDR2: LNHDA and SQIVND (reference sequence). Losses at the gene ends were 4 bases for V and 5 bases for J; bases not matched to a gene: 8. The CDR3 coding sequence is TGTGCCAGTAGTACCGTAGCGGGAGAATGGGAGACCCAGTACTTC. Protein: CASSTVAGEWETQYF.

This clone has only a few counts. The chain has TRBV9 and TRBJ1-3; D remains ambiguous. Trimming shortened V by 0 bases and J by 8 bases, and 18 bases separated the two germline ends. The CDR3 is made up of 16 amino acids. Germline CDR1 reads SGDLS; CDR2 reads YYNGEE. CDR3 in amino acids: CASSVGSSGLPDTIYF. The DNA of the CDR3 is TGTGCCAGCAGCGTAGGGTCCTCAGGACTCCCAGACACCATATATTTT.

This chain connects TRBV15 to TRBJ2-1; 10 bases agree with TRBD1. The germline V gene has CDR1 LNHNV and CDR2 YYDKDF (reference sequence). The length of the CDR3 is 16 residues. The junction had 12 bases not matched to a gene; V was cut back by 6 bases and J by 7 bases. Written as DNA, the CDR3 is TGTGCCACCAGTCCGAAACGACAGGGGGCAGGTAATGAGCAGTTCTTC. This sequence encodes CATSPKRQGAGNEQFF.

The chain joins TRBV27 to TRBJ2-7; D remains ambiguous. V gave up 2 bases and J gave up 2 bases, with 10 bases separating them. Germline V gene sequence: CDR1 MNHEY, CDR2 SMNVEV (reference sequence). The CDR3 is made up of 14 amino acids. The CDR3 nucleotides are TGTGCCAGCAGTTTAGCACCCAGCACCTACGAGCAGTACTTC. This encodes CASSLAPSTYEQYF.

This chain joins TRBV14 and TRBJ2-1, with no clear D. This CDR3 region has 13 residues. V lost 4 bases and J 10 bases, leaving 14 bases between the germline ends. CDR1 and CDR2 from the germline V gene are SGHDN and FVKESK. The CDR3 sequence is CASSPPRRWEQFF. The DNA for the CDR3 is TGTGCCAGCAGCCCCCCGCGGCGATGGGAGCAGTTCTTC.

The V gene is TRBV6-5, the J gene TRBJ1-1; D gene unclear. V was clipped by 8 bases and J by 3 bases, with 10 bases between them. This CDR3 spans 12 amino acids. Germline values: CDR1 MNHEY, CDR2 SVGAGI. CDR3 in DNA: TGTGCCAGCGCTGGTAGTTACACTGAAGCTTTCTTT. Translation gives CASAGSYTEAFF.

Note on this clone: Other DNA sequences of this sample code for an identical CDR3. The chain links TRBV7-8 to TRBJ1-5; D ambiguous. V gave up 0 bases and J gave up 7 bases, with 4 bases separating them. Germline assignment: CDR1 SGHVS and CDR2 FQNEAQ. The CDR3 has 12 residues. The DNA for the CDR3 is TGTGCCAGCAGCTTAGCAGGGCAGCCCCAGCATTTT. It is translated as CASSLAGQPQHF.

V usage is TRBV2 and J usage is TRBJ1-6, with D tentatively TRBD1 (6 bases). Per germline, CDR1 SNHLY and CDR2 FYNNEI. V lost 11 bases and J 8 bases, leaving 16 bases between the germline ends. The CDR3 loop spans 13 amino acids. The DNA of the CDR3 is TGTGCCGGGGGCAGGGCGGAGGATTCACCCCTCCACTTT. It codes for CAGGRAEDSPLHF.

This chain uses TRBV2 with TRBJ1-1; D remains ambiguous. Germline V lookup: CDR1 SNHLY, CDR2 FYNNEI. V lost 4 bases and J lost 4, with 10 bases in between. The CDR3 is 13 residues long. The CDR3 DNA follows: TGTGCCAGCAGTGGACAAGGTGGCACTGAAGCTTTCTTT. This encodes CASSGQGGTEAFF.

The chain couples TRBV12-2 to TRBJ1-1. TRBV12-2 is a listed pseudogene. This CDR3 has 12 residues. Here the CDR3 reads CASHGRFTEAFF. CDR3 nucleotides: TGTGCAAGTCATGGGCGGTTCACTGAAGCTTTCTTT.

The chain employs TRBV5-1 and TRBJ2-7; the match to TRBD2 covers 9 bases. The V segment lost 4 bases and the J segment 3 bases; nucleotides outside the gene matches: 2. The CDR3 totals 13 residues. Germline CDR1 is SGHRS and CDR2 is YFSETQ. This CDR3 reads CASSELAGYEQYF. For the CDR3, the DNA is TGCGCCAGCAGCGAACTAGCGGGCTACGAGCAGTACTTC.

CDR3 residues: CASSQGMGQALGYTF. Here the CDR3 DNA reads TGCGCCAGCAGCCAGGGGATGGGACAAGCACTTGGCTACACCTTC. This chain connects TRBV4-1 to TRBJ1-2; perhaps TRBD1 as D (6 bases). The CDR3 contains 15 residues. Germline V gene lookup returns CDR1 MGHRA and CDR2 YSYEKL. V was shortened by 3 bases and J by 7 bases, with 18 bases between the two germline ends.

The CDR3 loop reads CASRTGRGATEAFF. The DNA of the CDR3 is TGTGCCAGCAGAACAGGCCGAGGGGCCACTGAAGCTTTCTTT. The chain joins TRBV28 to TRBJ1-1, with D possibly being TRBD1 (5 bases). In germline, CDR1 is MDHEN, CDR2 SYDVKM. Between the trimmed V and J ends, which lost 6 bases and 4 bases, there was a span of 15 bases. CDR3 length: 14 residues. The whole variable domain, remainder taken from reference TRBV28 and TRBJ1-1, is DVKVTQSSRYLVKRTGEKVFLECVQDMDHENMFWYRQDPGLGLRLIYFSYDVKMKEKGDIPEGYSVSREKKERFSLILESASTNQTSMYLCASRTGRGATEAFFGQGTRLTVV.

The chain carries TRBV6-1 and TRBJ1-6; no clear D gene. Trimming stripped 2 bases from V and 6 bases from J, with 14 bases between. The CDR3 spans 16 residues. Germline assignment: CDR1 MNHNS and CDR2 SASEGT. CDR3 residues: CASSERFPPGNSPLHF. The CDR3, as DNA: TGTGCCAGCAGTGAACGGTTCCCACCGGGTAATTCACCCCTCCACTTT.

DNA for the CDR3: TGCGCCAGCAGCTTATCCGGGACAGTTTCATACAATGAGCAGTTCTTC. Its protein product is CASSLSGTVSYNEQFF. This chain links TRBV5-1 with TRBJ2-1; the match to TRBD1 covers 7 bases. Germline V gives CDR1 SGHRS, CDR2 YFSETQ. Trimming cost V 2 bases and J 4 bases; bases outside gene matches: 9. The CDR3 is 16 amino acids.

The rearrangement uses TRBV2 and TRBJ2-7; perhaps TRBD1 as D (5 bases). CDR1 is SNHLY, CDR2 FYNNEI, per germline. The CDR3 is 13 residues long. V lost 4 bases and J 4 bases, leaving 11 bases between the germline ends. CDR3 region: CASSVGAGYEQYF. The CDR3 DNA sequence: TGTGCCAGCAGTGTAGGGGCAGGGTACGAGCAGTACTTC.

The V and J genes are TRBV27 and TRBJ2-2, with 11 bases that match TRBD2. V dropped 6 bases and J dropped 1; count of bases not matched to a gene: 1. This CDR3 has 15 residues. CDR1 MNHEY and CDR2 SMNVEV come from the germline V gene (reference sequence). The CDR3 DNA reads TGTGCCAGCAGGCTAGCGGGGGGGAACACCGGGGAGCTGTTTTTT. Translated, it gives CASRLAGGNTGELFF.

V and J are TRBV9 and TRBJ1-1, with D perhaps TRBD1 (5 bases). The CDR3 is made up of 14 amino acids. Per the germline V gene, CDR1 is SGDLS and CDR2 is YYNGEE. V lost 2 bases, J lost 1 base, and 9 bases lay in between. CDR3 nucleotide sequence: TGTGCCAGCAGCGTCGACGGACAGAACACTGAAGCTTTCTTT. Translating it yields CASSVDGQNTEAFF.

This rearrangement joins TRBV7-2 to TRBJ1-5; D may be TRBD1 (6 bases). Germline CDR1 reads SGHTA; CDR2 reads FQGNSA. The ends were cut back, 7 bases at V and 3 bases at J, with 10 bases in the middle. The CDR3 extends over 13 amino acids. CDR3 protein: CASTGQPNQPQHF. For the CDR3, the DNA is TGTGCCAGCACCGGACAGCCCAATCAGCCCCAGCATTTT. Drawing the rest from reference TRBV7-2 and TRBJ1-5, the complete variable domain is GAGVSQSPSNKVTEKGKDVELRCDPISGHTALYWYRQSLGQGLEFLIYFQGNSAPDKSGLPSDRFSAERTGGSVSTLTIQRTQQEDSAVYLCASTGQPNQPQHFGDGTRLSIL.

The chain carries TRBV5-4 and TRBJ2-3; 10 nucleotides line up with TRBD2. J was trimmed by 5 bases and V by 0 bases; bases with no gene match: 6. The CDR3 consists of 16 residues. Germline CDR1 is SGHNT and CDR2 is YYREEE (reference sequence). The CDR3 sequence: CASSLGLAGDIDTQYF. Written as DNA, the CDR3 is TGTGCCAGCAGCTTGGGGCTAGCGGGGGATATAGATACGCAGTATTTT.

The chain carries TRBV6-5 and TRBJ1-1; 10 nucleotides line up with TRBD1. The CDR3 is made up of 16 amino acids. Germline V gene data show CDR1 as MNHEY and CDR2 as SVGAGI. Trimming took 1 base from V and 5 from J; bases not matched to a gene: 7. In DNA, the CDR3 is TGTGCCAGCAGTTACTTGGGGACAGGGGAGGATACTGAAGCTTTCTTT. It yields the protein CASSYLGTGEDTEAFF.

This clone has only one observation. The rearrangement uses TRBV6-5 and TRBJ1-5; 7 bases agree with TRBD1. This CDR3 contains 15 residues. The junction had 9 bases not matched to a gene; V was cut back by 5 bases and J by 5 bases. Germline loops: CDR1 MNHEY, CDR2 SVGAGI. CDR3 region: CASSPRQGMDQPQHF. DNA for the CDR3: TGTGCCAGCAGTCCCCGACAGGGTATGGATCAGCCCCAGCATTTT.

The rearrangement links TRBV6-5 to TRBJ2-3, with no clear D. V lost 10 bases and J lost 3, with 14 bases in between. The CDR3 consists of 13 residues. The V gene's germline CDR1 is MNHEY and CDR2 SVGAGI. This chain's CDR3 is CATDSETTDTQYF. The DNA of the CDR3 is TGTGCCACCGACTCTGAGACAACAGATACGCAGTATTTT.

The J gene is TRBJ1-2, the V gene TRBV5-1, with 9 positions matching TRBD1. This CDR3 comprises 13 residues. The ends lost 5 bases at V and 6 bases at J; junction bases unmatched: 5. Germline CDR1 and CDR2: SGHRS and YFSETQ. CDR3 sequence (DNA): TGCGCCAGCAGGTCCGACAGGGGGGATGGCTACACCTTC. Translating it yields CASRSDRGDGYTF.